This paragraph covers one TCR beta chain sequence. As yet, its antigen is unknown. Researchers ran the PCR with 60 Vbeta and 13 Jbeta primers. Some clones are missing from TCRdb's copy, which holds only in-frame ones; the method was immunoSEQ multiplex PCR. This table holds more than 70,000 clones. This record comes from a study of cytomegalovirus exposure and HLA in healthy donors. Study at large: Caucasian-associated ancestry cluster membership applied to around 76% of several hundred genotyped donors.

This CDR3 region has 12 residues. Germline CDR1 and CDR2: MNHNS and SASEGT. Trimming removed 1 base at V and 9 bases at J, with 7 bases between. General observations from the study: Investigators reported around 150 TCR beta chains as tied to cytomegalovirus. Donors belonging to an Asian-associated ancestry cluster reportedly showed fewer N-insertions in productive TCRs than the roughly 670-donor mean, according to what a later analysis found.

This clonotype originated in a woman aged 55-75 years in good health and CMV-seronegative. The chain links TRBV6-1 to TRBJ2-1; no reliable D call. Source material: PBMCs. CDR3: CASSEEVGEQFF. CDR3 nucleotides: TGTGCCAGCAGTGAAGAAGTCGGTGAGCAGTTCTTC.